These 13 T cell receptor beta chains share one sample of origin, sequenced in a study of blood T cell repertoires in COVID-19. Produced via immunoSEQ multiplex PCR; TCRdb's table is partial and in-frame only. Found here are under 300,000 clones, about nine tenths of them singletons; the top ten hold 0.94%. What was sequenced was peripheral blood. These receptor sequences come from a woman aged 40 to 50 who had recovered from COVID-19.

CDR3 sequence: CASSPLVGTGSSHEQFF. The CDR3 DNA reads TGTGCCAGCTCACCACTGGTCGGGACAGGGTCATCGCATGAGCAGTTCTTC. V and J are TRBV18 and TRBJ2-1; 9 bases fit TRBD1. The ends lost 1 base at V and 8 bases at J; junction bases unmatched: 12. Germline assignment: CDR1 KGHSH and CDR2 LQKENI. CDR3 length equals 17 residues.

The rearrangement links TRBV27 to TRBJ2-1, with D maybe TRBD2 (6 bases). V lost 0 bases, J lost 6 bases, and 9 bases lay in between. Per germline, CDR1 MNHEY and CDR2 SMNVEV (reference sequence). The CDR3 runs 14 residues. CDR3 DNA: TGTGCCAGCAGTTTATCCGGCGGGACCAATGAGCAGTTCTTC. Amino acids: CASSLSGGTNEQFF.

In the case of this clone: An end of the junction differs from the germline gene, which may be a read error. V gene TRBV30 combines with J gene TRBJ1-4; the D gene is possibly TRBD1 (6 bases). The germline CDR1 and CDR2 sequences are GTSNPN and SVGIG (reference sequence). The CDR3 spans 12 residues. CDR3 nucleotides: TGTGCCTGGAGCCTAGGGGGTTCGGGTTCGAATTTT. This sequence encodes CAWSLGGSGSNF.

The chain links TRBV18 to TRBJ2-2, with 7 positions matching TRBD2. This CDR3 contains 14 residues. Germline V lookup: CDR1 KGHSH, CDR2 LQKENI. V lost 6 bases to trimming and J lost 6 bases; unmatched junction nucleotides: 7. The CDR3 loop is CASSMNLAAGELFF. The CDR3, as DNA: TGTGCCAGCTCGATGAACCTAGCGGCCGGGGAGCTGTTTTTT.

The CDR3 nucleotides are TGTGCCAGCTCCACGGTACGCGGGACAGGCAATCAGCCCCAGCATTTT. It specifies CASSTVRGTGNQPQHF. The chain uses TRBV2 and TRBJ1-5, with TRBD1 identical over 7 bases. There are 16 residues in the CDR3. Germline V gene sequence: CDR1 SNHLY, CDR2 FYNNEI. After removal of 8 bases from V and 2 bases from J, the junction contained 12 bases not matched to a gene.

The rearrangement links TRBV7-3 to TRBJ2-1; possible D gene TRBD2, 5 bases. V lost 5 bases to trimming and J lost 9 bases, with 14 bases between them. The CDR3 is 13 residues long. Germline V gives CDR1 SGHTA, CDR2 FQGTGA. For the CDR3, the DNA is TGTGCCAGCAGCCCCCTGCTAGGAGGTGAGCAGTTCTTC. This codes for CASSPLLGGEQFF.

This chain joins TRBV20-1 and TRBJ2-3, with 10 bases aligning to TRBD2. V shed 3 bases and J 9 bases; nucleotides not matched to a gene: 9. CDR3 size: 14 residues. Germline CDR1 reads DFQATT; CDR2 reads SNEGSKA (reference sequence). The CDR3 DNA is TGCAGTGCTAGTCCGTCCTCGGGACTAGCGACGCAGTATTTT. Protein: CSASPSSGLATQYF.

This chain joins TRBV27 and TRBJ1-2; TRBD1 matches at 7 bases. The CDR3 contains 14 residues. After removal of 6 bases from V and 8 bases from J, the junction contained 12 bases not matched to a gene. CDR1 and CDR2 from the germline V gene are MNHEY and SMNVEV (reference sequence). The CDR3 DNA is TGTGCCAGCAGACCCGAGACAGGGCTCCGAGGCTACACCTTC. It translates to CASRPETGLRGYTF.

This chain connects TRBV28 to TRBJ2-7; a possible D gene is TRBD1 (6 bases). Germline V lookup: CDR1 MDHEN, CDR2 SYDVKM. The CDR3 runs 13 residues. V was clipped by 4 bases and J by 4 bases, with 11 bases between them. CDR3 sequence reads: CASSSGDRYEQYF. The CDR3 DNA is TGTGCCAGCAGTTCAGGGGATCGGTACGAGCAGTACTTC.

This chain links TRBV5-6 with TRBJ2-7, with 8 bases identical to TRBD1. The junction had 7 bases not matched to a gene; V was cut back by 2 bases and J by 9 bases. The CDR3 has 13 residues. The germline V gene encodes CDR1 SGHDT and CDR2 YYEEEE. The CDR3 DNA is TGTGCCAGCAGCTTCCAGGGGGCGGATGGGCAGTACTTC. As protein: CASSFQGADGQYF.

The V call is TRBV2, the J call TRBJ2-7, with TRBD2 matching 8 bases. The CDR3 length is 15 residues. With V trimmed by 3 bases and J by 3 bases, 7 bases remained unmatched. The germline gives CDR1 SNHLY, CDR2 FYNNEI. This CDR3 is CASSDPGLVNYEQYF. In DNA, the CDR3 is TGTGCCAGCAGTGACCCGGGACTAGTCAACTACGAGCAGTACTTC.

The chain couples TRBV18 to TRBJ1-1, with D possibly TRBD1 on 6 matching bases. CDR1 is KGHSH, CDR2 LQKENI, per germline. V gave up 4 bases and J gave up 2 bases, with 11 bases separating them. This CDR3 region has 14 residues. The CDR3 sequence: CASSLQDRNTEAFF. The CDR3 coding sequence is TGTGCCAGCTCACTCCAGGACAGAAACACTGAAGCTTTCTTT.

For the CDR3, the DNA is TGTGCCATCAGCCCAGCGGGAGGATCCTACAATGAGCAGTTCTTC. This translates into CAISPAGGSYNEQFF. This chain links TRBV10-3 with TRBJ2-1, with TRBD2 matching 9 bases. Germline loops: CDR1 ENHRY, CDR2 SYGVKD. The CDR3 length is 15 residues. The V and J ends lost 6 bases and 1 base, in that order; junction bases with no gene match: 4.